Below, 19 T cell receptor beta chains from the same sample are listed, as sequenced in a study of Ad26.COV2.S vaccination and SARS-CoV-2 variants. Specified treatment: approximately 18 received Ad26.COV2.S at low or high dose, single or two shots; several received placebo; per-sample allocation not given. Day 63 after the first vaccine or placebo injection was the time point for sampling. Here immunoSEQ multiplex PCR was the method, and the copy in TCRdb shows in-frame clones only, minus some. The data show 350,000 to 400,000 clones, approximately 91% seen once. This sample comprised peripheral blood, obtained in a trial of Ad26.COV2.S vaccine versus placebo. The receptor source for this set is a person between 18 and 65 years old who received the Ad26.COV2.S COVID-19 vaccine or a placebo.

This clone was counted a single time. The chain employs TRBV18 and TRBJ2-6; 10 bases map to TRBD1. CDR1 and CDR2 from the germline V gene are KGHSH and LQKENI. CDR3 length: 18 amino acids. J gave up 3 bases and V 1 base, and 6 bases lay outside the gene matches. CDR3 nucleotides: TGTGCCAGCTCACCACGGGACAGGGGTTTGTATGGGGCCAACGTCCTGACTTTC. Its protein is CASSPRDRGLYGANVLTF.

V usage is TRBV4-1 and J usage is TRBJ2-6; D remains ambiguous. Germline lookup yields CDR1 MGHRA and CDR2 YSYEKL. The germline V and J ends were trimmed by 3 bases and 4 bases, with 16 bases remaining between them. The CDR3 covers 17 residues. CDR3 protein: CASSQLGPGPGANVLTF. The DNA of the CDR3 is TGCGCCAGCAGCCAGTTAGGGCCGGGCCCCGGGGCCAACGTCCTGACTTTC.

The chain joins TRBV19 to TRBJ1-3; D uncertain. The CDR3 runs 13 residues. Trimming took off 6 bases at V and 0 bases at J, with 6 bases between the two ends. Germline-derived CDR1 and CDR2 are LNHDA and SQIVND (reference sequence). CDR3 residues: CASRPNSGNTIYF. The CDR3 coding sequence is TGTGCCAGTAGACCGAACTCTGGAAACACCATATATTTT.

The chain joins TRBV4-2 to TRBJ2-5; 16 bases map to TRBD2. From germline, CDR1 is LGHNA and CDR2 YNFKEQ. The V segment lost 4 bases and the J segment 3 bases; nucleotides outside the gene matches: 2. The CDR3 has 16 amino acids. For the CDR3, the DNA is TGTGCCAGCAGCCGCGGGACTAGCGGGGGGGAAGAGACCCAGTACTTC. It is translated as CASSRGTSGGEETQYF.

This clone was seen once. The rearrangement joins TRBV7-2 to TRBJ1-3; D not certain. Germline V CDR1 and CDR2: SGHTA, FQGNSA. V was clipped by 0 bases and J by 1 base, with 7 bases between them. CDR3 length: 15 residues. DNA of the CDR3: TGTGCCAGCAGCTTAGCGCCGGCATCTGGAAACACCATATATTTT. Translated, it gives CASSLAPASGNTIYF.

The chain is built from TRBV10-3 and TRBJ1-1; D is undetermined. Between the trimmed V and J ends, which lost 2 bases and 3 bases, there was a span of 7 bases. Per the germline V gene, CDR1 is ENHRY and CDR2 is SYGVKD. This CDR3 is built from 13 residues. CDR3 residues: CAISEREYTEAFF. As DNA, the CDR3 is TGTGCCATCAGTGAGAGGGAGTACACTGAAGCTTTCTTT.

In its sample, this clone was seen once. The V and J genes are TRBV19 and TRBJ2-3; D may be TRBD2 (6 bases). V was shortened by 8 bases and J by 2 bases, with 17 bases between the two germline ends. This CDR3 comprises 15 residues. Per germline, CDR1 LNHDA and CDR2 SQIVND (reference sequence). The CDR3 is CASSATGTPTDTQYF. The CDR3 nucleotides are TGTGCCAGTTCCGCCACCGGGACTCCCACAGATACGCAGTATTTT.

This clone was counted only a few times. The rearrangement links TRBV9 to TRBJ2-5; possible D gene TRBD1, 6 bases. The CDR3 loop spans 13 amino acids. Germline V gives CDR1 SGDLS, CDR2 YYNGEE. Trimming took off 3 bases at V and 5 bases at J, with 11 bases between the two ends. Here the CDR3 reads CASSATGWETQYF. DNA for the CDR3: TGTGCCAGCAGCGCCACAGGGTGGGAGACCCAGTACTTC. The whole variable domain, filled in from reference TRBV9 and TRBJ2-5, reads DSGVTQTPKHLITATGQRVTLRCSPRSGDLSVYWYQQSLDQGLQFLIQYYNGEERAKGNILERFSAQQFPDLHSELNLSSLELGDSALYFCASSATGWETQYFGPGTRLLVL.

The rearrangement joins TRBV24-1 to TRBJ1-1; D unclear. The germline V gene has CDR1 KGHDR and CDR2 SFDVKD. V was shortened by 4 bases and J by 1 base, with 9 bases between the two germline ends. The CDR3 has 14 residues. This CDR3 is CATSETVTNTEAFF. The CDR3 nucleotides read TGTGCCACCAGTGAGACGGTTACGAACACTGAAGCTTTCTTT.

V gene TRBV5-1 combines with J gene TRBJ2-5, with TRBD2 matching 13 bases. With 5 bases clipped from V and 5 bases from J, the junction kept 0 bases outside the gene matches. There are 13 residues in the CDR3. Germline CDR1 SGHRS, CDR2 YFSETQ. CDR3 sequence (DNA): TGCGCCAGCAGGACTAGCGGGGGGGAGACCCAGTACTTC. Amino acids: CASRTSGGETQYF. Looking up the rest from reference TRBV5-1 and TRBJ2-5 gives the full variable domain: KAGVTQTPRYLIKTRGQQVTLSCSPISGHRSVSWYQQTPGQGLQFLFEYFSETQRNKGNFPGRFSGRQFSNSRSEMNVSTLELGDSALYLCASRTSGGETQYFGPGTRLLVL.

The J gene is TRBJ2-3, the V gene TRBV25-1; D gene ambiguous. Germline V gene lookup returns CDR1 MGHDK and CDR2 SYGVNS. This CDR3 comprises 16 residues. Trimming stripped 3 bases from V and 2 bases from J, with 15 bases between. The CDR3 here is CASSELSRDPTDTQYF. In nucleotides, the CDR3 is TGTGCCAGCAGTGAGCTATCCAGAGACCCCACAGATACGCAGTATTTT. Complete variable domain (other parts from reference TRBV25-1 and TRBJ2-3): EADIYQTPRYLVIGTGKKITLECSQTMGHDKMYWYQQDPGMELHLIHYSYGVNSTEKGDLSSESTVSRIRTEHFPLTLESARPSHTSQYLCASSELSRDPTDTQYFGPGTRLTVL.

The chain is built from TRBV7-9 and TRBJ1-1, with D perhaps matching TRBD1 (6 bases). V lost 1 base, J lost 10 bases, and 10 bases lay in between. The germline V gene encodes CDR1 SEHNR and CDR2 FQNEAQ (reference sequence). The CDR3 consists of 12 residues. CDR3 residues: CASSLGLGGAFF. As DNA, the CDR3 is TGTGCCAGCAGCTTAGGGCTAGGGGGAGCTTTCTTT.

This clone is a singleton in its sample. The rearrangement joins TRBV5-1 to TRBJ1-6; 8 bases are shared with TRBD1. Germline CDR1 SGHRS, CDR2 YFSETQ. V gave up 3 bases and J gave up 7 bases; unmatched junction bases: 6. There are 15 residues in the CDR3. In nucleotides, the CDR3 is TGCGCCAGCAGCTACTCAGGGGGCGAAAATTCACCCCTCCACTTT. Protein product: CASSYSGGENSPLHF.

This chain links TRBV3-1 (or the pseudogene TRBV3-2) with TRBJ2-2, with D possibly being TRBD2 (5 bases). Trimming removed 4 bases from V and 6 bases from J, with 9 bases in between. Germline-derived CDR1 and CDR2 are LGHDT and YNNKEL (reference sequence). The CDR3 is 13 residues long. This CDR3 is CASSRGSSGELFF. The CDR3 DNA sequence: TGTGCCAGCAGCCGCGGGTCCTCCGGGGAGCTGTTTTTT.

The chain is built from TRBV13 and TRBJ2-7; possibly TRBD1 for D (6 bases). In germline, CDR1 is PRHDT, CDR2 FYEKMQ (reference sequence). The CDR3 length is 16 residues. V lost 4 bases, J lost 3 bases, and 19 bases lay in between. CDR3 residues: CASSSADTGTVYEQYF. The CDR3 coding sequence is TGTGCCAGCAGCTCCGCAGACACAGGGACGGTCTACGAGCAGTACTTC.

This clone appeared a single time. This rearrangement joins TRBV6-6 to TRBJ2-7; 7 bases line up with TRBD1. Germline CDR1 reads MNHNY; CDR2 reads SVGAGI (reference sequence). The CDR3 is 15 residues long. Trimming at V came to 6 bases and at J to 1 base, leaving 9 bases not matched to a gene. The CDR3 loop is CASSDGTDLSYEQYF. CDR3 DNA: TGTGCCAGCAGCGACGGGACAGACCTATCCTACGAGCAGTACTTC.

The chain is built from TRBV9 and TRBJ1-2, with 8 bases lining up with TRBD1. Looked up from germline, CDR1 is SGDLS and CDR2 is YYNGEE. This CDR3 has 16 residues. Trimming removed 3 bases from V and 4 bases from J; junction bases left unmatched: 11. The CDR3 loop is CASSGREAGGTYGYTF. CDR3 nucleotide sequence: TGTGCCAGCAGCGGACGGGAGGCAGGGGGCACCTATGGCTACACCTTC.

This rearrangement joins TRBV5-4 to TRBJ1-2; 7 bases match TRBD1. CDR3 length: 14 amino acids. The germline V gene has CDR1 SGHNT and CDR2 YYREEE (reference sequence). V lost 4 bases and J lost 1; bases outside the gene matches: 4. CDR3 bases: TGTGCCAGCAGCCAAACAGGGGATAACTATGGCTACACCTTC. The encoded protein is CASSQTGDNYGYTF.

The chain links TRBV7-6 to TRBJ2-5; possibly TRBD1 for D (6 bases). This CDR3 has 15 residues. CDR1 and CDR2 (germline): SGHVS, FNYEAQ. V lost 5 bases and J 5 bases, leaving 18 bases between the germline ends. DNA for the CDR3: TGTGCCAGCAGCCTCCGACAGGCGGAGATGGAGACCCAGTACTTC. It codes for CASSLRQAEMETQYF.